These 7 T cell receptor beta chains share one sample of origin, sequenced in a study of OX40 agonist ivuxolimab in advanced cancers. Clones were read by immunoSEQ multiplex PCR, and TCRdb kept only the in-frame ones, dropping some. The sample holds about 14,000 clones, 85% to 90% seen once. The material was CD4+ or CD8+ T cells sorted from blood, obtained in a trial of the OX40 agonist ivuxolimab. These receptors were collected from an adult with an advanced solid tumor such as melanoma, head and neck, liver or kidney cancer.

The gene calls are TRBV27 and TRBJ2-7; TRBD1 matches 8 bases. This CDR3 comprises 14 residues. Germline-derived CDR1 and CDR2 are MNHEY and SMNVEV (reference sequence). V dropped 6 bases and J dropped 3; count of bases not matched to a gene: 7. The CDR3: CASSRDRMNYEQYF. The CDR3 DNA sequence: TGTGCCAGCAGCCGGGACAGGATGAACTACGAGCAGTACTTC.

As to this clone: The junction departs from germline at one end; a sequencing error may be responsible. This chain connects TRBV7-2 to TRBJ2-7; possibly TRBD2 for D (6 bases). In germline, CDR1 is SGHTA, CDR2 FQGNSA. There are 14 residues in the CDR3. In nucleotides, the CDR3 is TGTGCCAGCAGATTAGGAACTTCGGGAGCCGAGCAGTACTTC. Translating it yields CASRLGTSGAEQYF.

The rearrangement links TRBV10-3 to TRBJ2-7; tentatively, D is TRBD2 (6 bases). The CDR3 extends over 13 amino acids. Germline values: CDR1 ENHRY, CDR2 SYGVKD. The V gene lost 3 bases and the J gene lost 2 bases, with 8 bases spanning the gap. The CDR3 is CAISDRGTYEQYF. DNA of the CDR3: TGTGCCATCAGTGACCGGGGGACCTACGAGCAGTACTTC.

The rearrangement uses TRBV27 and TRBJ1-2; no firm D call. Trimming removed 4 bases from V and 4 bases from J, with 13 bases in between. Germline CDR1 MNHEY, CDR2 SMNVEV (reference sequence). The CDR3 sequence is 14 residues long. Here the CDR3 reads CASSSTPRGYGYTF. The CDR3 nucleotides read TGTGCCAGCAGTTCGACACCCCGGGGCTATGGCTACACCTTC.

The V and J genes are TRBV2 and TRBJ2-5, with D hard to call. Germline CDR1 reads SNHLY; CDR2 reads FYNNEI. Trimming left V 0 bases short and J 4 bases short, with 3 bases between. The CDR3 loop spans 12 amino acids. CDR3 region: CASSEAAETQYF. In DNA, the CDR3 is TGTGCCAGCAGTGAAGCAGCAGAGACCCAGTACTTC. Full variable domain (rest looked up from reference TRBV2 and TRBJ2-5): EPEVTQTPSHQVTQMGQEVILRCVPISNHLYFYWYRQILGQKVEFLVSFYNNEISEKSEIFDDQFSVERPDGSNFTLKIRSTKLEDSAMYFCASSEAAETQYFGPGTRLLVL.

This clone has more than one count but fewer than ten. This rearrangement joins TRBV11-2 to TRBJ2-1; tentative D call: TRBD2 (5 bases). CDR3 size: 16 residues. Trimming removed 1 base from V and 8 bases from J, with 18 bases in between. Germline V lookup: CDR1 SGHAT, CDR2 FQNNGV. CDR3 nucleotides: TGTGCCAGCAGCTTAGGCCAGTTCGGCTTGGAGGATGAGCAGTTCTTC. Its protein is CASSLGQFGLEDEQFF.

The chain has TRBV11-3 and TRBJ2-5; D unclear. V lost 1 base and J lost 5, with 14 bases in between. Germline CDR1 and CDR2: SGHNT and YENEEA. The CDR3 contains 15 residues. CDR3 DNA sequence: TGTGCCAGCAGCTTAGTATGTCTACAACCGGAGACCCAGTACTTC. Its protein product is CASSLVCLQPETQYF.